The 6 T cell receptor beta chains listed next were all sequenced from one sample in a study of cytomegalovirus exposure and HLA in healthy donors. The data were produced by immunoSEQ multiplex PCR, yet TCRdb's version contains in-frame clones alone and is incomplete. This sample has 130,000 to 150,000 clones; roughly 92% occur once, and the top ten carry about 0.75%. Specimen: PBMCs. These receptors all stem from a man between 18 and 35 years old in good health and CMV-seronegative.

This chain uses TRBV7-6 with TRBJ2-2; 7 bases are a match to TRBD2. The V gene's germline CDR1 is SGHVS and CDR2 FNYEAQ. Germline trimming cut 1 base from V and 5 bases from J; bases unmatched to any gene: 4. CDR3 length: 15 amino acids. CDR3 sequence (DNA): TGTGCCAGCAGCTTAGGGCTAGCGGCGACCGGGGAGCTGTTTTTT. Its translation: CASSLGLAATGELFF.

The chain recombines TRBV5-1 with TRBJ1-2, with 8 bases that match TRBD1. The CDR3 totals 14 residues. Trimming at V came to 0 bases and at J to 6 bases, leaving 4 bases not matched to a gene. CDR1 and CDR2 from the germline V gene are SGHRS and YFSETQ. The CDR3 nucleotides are TGCGCCAGCAGCTTGGTCAGGGGGCCAGATGGCTACACCTTC. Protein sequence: CASSLVRGPDGYTF.

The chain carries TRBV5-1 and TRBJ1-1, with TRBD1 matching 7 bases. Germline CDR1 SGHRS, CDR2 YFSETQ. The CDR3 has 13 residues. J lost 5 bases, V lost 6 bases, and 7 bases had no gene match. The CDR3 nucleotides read TGCGCCAGCACACCTACAGGGGAGACTGAAGCTTTCTTT. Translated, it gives CASTPTGETEAFF.

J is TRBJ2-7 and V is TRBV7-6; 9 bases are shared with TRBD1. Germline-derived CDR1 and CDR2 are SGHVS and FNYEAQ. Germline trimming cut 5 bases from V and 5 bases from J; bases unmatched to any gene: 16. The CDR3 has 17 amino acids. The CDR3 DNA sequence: TGTGCCAGCAGCCCCGAGACCGGGACAGGGAGGACAAACGAGCAGTACTTC. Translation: CASSPETGTGRTNEQYF.

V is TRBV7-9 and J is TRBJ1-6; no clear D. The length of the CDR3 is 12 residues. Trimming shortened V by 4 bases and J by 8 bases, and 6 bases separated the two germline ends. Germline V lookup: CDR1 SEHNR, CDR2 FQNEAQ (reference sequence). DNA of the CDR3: TGTGCCAGCAGCTGGGAGGATTCACCCCTCCACTTT. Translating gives CASSWEDSPLHF. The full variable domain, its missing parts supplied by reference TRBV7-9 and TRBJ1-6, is DTGVSQNPRHKITKRGQNVTFRCDPISEHNRLYWYRQTLGQGPEFLTYFQNEAQLEKSRLLSDRFSAERPKGSFSTLEIQRTEQGDSAMYLCASSWEDSPLHFGNGTRLTVT.

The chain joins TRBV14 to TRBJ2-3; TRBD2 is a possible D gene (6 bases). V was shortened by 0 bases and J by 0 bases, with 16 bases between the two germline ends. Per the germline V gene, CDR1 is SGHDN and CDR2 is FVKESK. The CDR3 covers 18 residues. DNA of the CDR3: TGTGCCAGCAGCCAAGATATTAGGGCTAGCGTCAGCACAGATACGCAGTATTTT. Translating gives CASSQDIRASVSTDTQYF.